This TCR beta chain was found in a study of CD8 T cells in ankylosing spondylitis. This clonotype has just a few counts. The antigen is unknown. A read error is possible here, since a much larger clone lies one base away. Trimming shortened V by 8 bases and J by 1 base, and 5 bases separated the two germline ends. The CDR3 loop spans 11 amino acids. Germline-derived CDR1 and CDR2 are SNHLY and FYNNEI. Regarding the study as a whole: Disease-linked clones were reportedly significantly enriched in matched ankylosing spondylitis synovial fluid. In ankylosing spondylitis blood, a motif of seven to nine highly homologous TCR beta variants appeared characteristic. Disease-associated clonotypes exhibited CD8+ identity and were relatively infrequent in peripheral blood.

With molecular barcodes, quantitative 5'-RACE was used to make the TCR beta libraries. TCRdb reanalysed the 5' RACE reads using MiXCR and keeps one entry per CDR3 protein. The sample holds roughly 150,000 distinct CDR3 sequences, around a third seen once. This sequence joins TRBV2 and TRBJ1-1, with D perhaps matching TRBD1 (5 bases). The sample taken for sequencing was synovial fluid, either unsorted or a sorted T cell fraction (not recorded which). The sequence derives from a male donor with ankylosing spondylitis. CDR3 bases: TGTGCCAGCGGGGGGAACACTGAAGCTTTCTTT. Its translation is CASGGNTEAFF. The full variable domain, completed using reference TRBV2 and TRBJ1-1, is EPEVTQTPSHQVTQMGQEVILRCVPISNHLYFYWYRQILGQKVEFLVSFYNNEISEKSEIFDDQFSVERPDGSNFTLKIRSTKLEDSAMYFCASGGNTEAFFGQGTRLTVV.